This TCR beta chain emerged from a study of blood T cells in healthy people across ages. Study-level background: Every two T cells gave about one barcoded beta molecule via template switching. Study-wide points: A greater number of naive CD4+ cells and higher diversity distinguished long-lived donors from aged donors. It was held that diversity estimates obtained from one million T cells represented underestimates. PBMC samples, being unsorted, prevented any conclusive comparison of naive and antigen-experienced cells.

A second PCR, run for about 7 to 12 cycles, used a sample-barcoded 5' primer plus a J-beta primer mix. Via MiXCR, TCRdb re-called the 5' RACE reads, giving one row per CDR3 protein. The data contain 1.5 million to 2 million distinct CDR3 sequences, 28% of them singletons. As to this clonotype: Its antigen is unknown.

The CDR3 is 15 amino acids. Germline CDR1 is SGHAT and CDR2 is FQNNGV. The clonotype was recovered from a woman in her twenties or thirties in good health. The chain uses TRBV11-2 and TRBJ2-4; TRBD1 matches 11 bases. The J call may not be correct, given that the DNA end is closer to TRBJ2-7. Sequenced: blood. CDR3 nucleotides: TGTGCCAGCACCCCCTTGGGACAGGGGGTAGTCGAGCAGTACTTC. Its protein product is CASTPLGQGVVEQYF.